Sequencing of this T cell receptor (beta chain) was carried out in a study of shared clonotypes between healthy human individuals. A deep-level run was used for the assay. Clones were read by immunoSEQ multiplex PCR, and TCRdb kept only the in-frame ones, dropping some. The data contain roughly 1,100,000 clones, about 77% of them seen just once; the ten biggest clones take up around 1.4%. Findings and limits, study-wide: Specimens sampled were limited to blood, with tissue repertoires likely differing. Clonotypes shared by all four sorted-subset donors had higher generation probabilities than non-shared clonotypes.

This CDR3 comprises 15 residues. Germline CDR1 is GTSNPN and CDR2 is SVGIG (reference sequence). The V segment lost 0 bases and the J segment 9 bases; nucleotides outside the gene matches: 8. Note on this clone: Its antigen is currently unknown.

The clonotype was recovered from a man younger than 35 in good health. V is TRBV30 and J is TRBJ1-5; 10 bases line up with TRBD1. The sequencing sample was made of memory CD4+ T cells sorted from blood. Subset meaning: CD45RA-negative fraction. The CDR3 is CAWSVVGTGEGPQHF. The CDR3 DNA follows: TGTGCCTGGAGTGTTGTTGGGACAGGGGAAGGGCCCCAGCATTTT.